This TCR beta chain was documented in a study of cytomegalovirus exposure and HLA in healthy donors. V lost 4 bases and J 4 bases, leaving 13 bases between the germline ends. The CDR3 has 14 amino acids. CDR1 and CDR2 from the germline V gene are SQVTM and ANQGSEA. Primers included in the PCR were 60 Vbeta and 13 Jbeta primers. Produced via immunoSEQ multiplex PCR; TCRdb's table is partial and in-frame only. The sample contains some 130,000 clones, 60% to 75% of which appear only once. This sequence originates from a human donor in good health. V and J are TRBV29-1 and TRBJ2-2; possible D gene TRBD2, 5 bases. Sequencing was done on a sample of PBMCs. The CDR3 loop is CSVAGDRPTGELFF. The CDR3 nucleotides read TGCAGCGTTGCCGGGGATCGGCCCACCGGGGAGCTGTTTTTT.